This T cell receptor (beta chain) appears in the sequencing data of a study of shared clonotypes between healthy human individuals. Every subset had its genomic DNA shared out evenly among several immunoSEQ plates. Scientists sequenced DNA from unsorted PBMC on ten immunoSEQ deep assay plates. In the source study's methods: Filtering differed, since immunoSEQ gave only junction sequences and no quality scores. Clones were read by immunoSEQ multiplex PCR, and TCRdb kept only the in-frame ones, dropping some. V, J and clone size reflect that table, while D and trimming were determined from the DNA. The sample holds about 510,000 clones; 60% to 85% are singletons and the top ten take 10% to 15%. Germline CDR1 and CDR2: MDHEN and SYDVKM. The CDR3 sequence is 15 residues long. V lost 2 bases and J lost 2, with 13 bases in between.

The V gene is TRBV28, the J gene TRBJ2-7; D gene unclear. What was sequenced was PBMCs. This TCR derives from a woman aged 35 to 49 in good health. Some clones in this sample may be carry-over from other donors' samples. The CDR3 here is CASSLDSRFTYEQYF. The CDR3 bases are TGTGCCAGCAGTTTAGATTCAAGGTTTACCTACGAGCAGTACTTC.